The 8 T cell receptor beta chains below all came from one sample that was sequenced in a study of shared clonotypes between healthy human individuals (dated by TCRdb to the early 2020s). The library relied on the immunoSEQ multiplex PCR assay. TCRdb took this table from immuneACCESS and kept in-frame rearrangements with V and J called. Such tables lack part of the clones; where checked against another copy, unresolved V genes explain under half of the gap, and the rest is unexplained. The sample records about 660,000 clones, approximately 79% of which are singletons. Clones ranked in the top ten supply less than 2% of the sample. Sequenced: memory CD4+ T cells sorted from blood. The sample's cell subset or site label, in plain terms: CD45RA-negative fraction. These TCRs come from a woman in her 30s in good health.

The CDR3 protein is CASSSGTETYEQYF. The CDR3 DNA is TGTGCCAGTAGTAGCGGGACAGAGACCTACGAGCAGTACTTC. The chain combines TRBV19 with TRBJ2-7; a weak D match, TRBD1 (7 bases). The ends were cut back, 4 bases at V and 2 bases at J, with 12 bases in the middle. This CDR3 is 14 amino acids long. Per the germline V gene, CDR1 is LNHDA and CDR2 is SQIVND (reference sequence).

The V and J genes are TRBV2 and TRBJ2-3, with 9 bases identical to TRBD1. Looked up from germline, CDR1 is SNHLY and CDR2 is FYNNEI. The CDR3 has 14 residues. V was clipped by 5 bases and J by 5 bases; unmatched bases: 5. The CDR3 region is CASSLTGGVDTQYF. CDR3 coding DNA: TGTGCCAGCAGTTTGACAGGGGGTGTAGATACGCAGTATTTT.

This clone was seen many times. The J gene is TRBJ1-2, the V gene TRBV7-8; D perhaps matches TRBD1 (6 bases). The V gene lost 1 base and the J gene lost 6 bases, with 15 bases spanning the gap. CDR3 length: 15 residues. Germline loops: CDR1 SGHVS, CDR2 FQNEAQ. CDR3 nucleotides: TGTGCCAGCAGCTTAGGGAGGGGGTACGTTGATGGCTACACCTTC. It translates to CASSLGRGYVDGYTF.

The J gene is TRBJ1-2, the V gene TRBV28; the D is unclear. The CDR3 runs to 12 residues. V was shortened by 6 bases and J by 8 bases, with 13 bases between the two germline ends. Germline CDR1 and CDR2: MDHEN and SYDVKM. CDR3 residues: CASRQSVRGYTF. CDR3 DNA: TGTGCCAGCAGACAGTCAGTCAGGGGCTACACCTTC.

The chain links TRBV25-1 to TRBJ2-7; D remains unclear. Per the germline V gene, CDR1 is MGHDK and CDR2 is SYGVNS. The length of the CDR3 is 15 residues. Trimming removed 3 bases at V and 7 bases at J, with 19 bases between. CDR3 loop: CASSESGGPQAEQYF. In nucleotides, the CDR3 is TGTGCCAGCAGTGAGAGTGGTGGTCCCCAGGCGGAGCAGTACTTC.

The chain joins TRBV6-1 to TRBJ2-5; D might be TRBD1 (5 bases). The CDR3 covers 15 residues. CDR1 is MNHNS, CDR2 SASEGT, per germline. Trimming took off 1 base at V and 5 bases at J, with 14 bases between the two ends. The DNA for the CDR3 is TGTGCCAGCAGTGAAGAGGGGCTAACCTGGGAGACCCAGTACTTC. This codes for CASSEEGLTWETQYF.

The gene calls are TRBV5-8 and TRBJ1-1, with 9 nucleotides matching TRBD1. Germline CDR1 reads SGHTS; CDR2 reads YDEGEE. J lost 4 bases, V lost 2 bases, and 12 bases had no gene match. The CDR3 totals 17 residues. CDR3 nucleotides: TGTGCCAGCAGCTTAAGGAGGACAGGGGATTTTGGCACTGAAGCTTTCTTT. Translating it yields CASSLRRTGDFGTEAFF.

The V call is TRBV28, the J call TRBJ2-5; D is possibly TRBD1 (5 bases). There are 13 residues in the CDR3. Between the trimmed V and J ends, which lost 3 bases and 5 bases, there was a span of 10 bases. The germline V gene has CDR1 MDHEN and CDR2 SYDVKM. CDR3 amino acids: CASSLGPFETQYF. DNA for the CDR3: TGTGCCAGCAGTTTGGGGCCCTTTGAGACCCAGTACTTC.